What follows are 24 T cell receptor beta chains derived from one specimen sequenced in a study of T cell responses to AZD1222 COVID-19 vaccine. Sequencing used immunoSEQ multiplex PCR; TCRdb keeps in-frame clones, though not all of them. The table lists 75,000 to 100,000 clones, 85% to 95% of them singletons. The sample was peripheral blood, taken on day 0 of AZD1222 vaccination. These receptors were collected from an adult in good health.

The chain is built from TRBV27 and TRBJ1-6; maybe TRBD1 (5 bases). Looked up from germline, CDR1 is MNHEY and CDR2 is SMNVEV (reference sequence). The CDR3 contains 14 residues. The V end was cut by 3 bases, the J end by 9 bases, with 12 bases between. The CDR3 coding sequence is TGTGCCAGCAGTTTTTCAGGGCGCGGTTCACCCCTCCACTTT. Translation gives CASSFSGRGSPLHF.

The gene calls are TRBV14 and TRBJ2-2, with D possibly matching TRBD1 (6 bases). The germline CDR1 and CDR2 sequences are SGHDN and FVKESK. V was trimmed by 1 base and J by 2 bases, leaving 11 bases between them. The CDR3 is 16 residues long. The CDR3 DNA follows: TGTGCCAGCAGCCAAGTTCAGGGGAGCAACACCGGGGAGCTGTTTTTT. Residues: CASSQVQGSNTGELFF.

This chain uses TRBV7-9 with TRBJ2-5, with D tentatively TRBD1 (6 bases). Germline assignment: CDR1 SEHNR and CDR2 FQNEAQ (reference sequence). The V gene lost 3 bases and the J gene lost 5 bases, with 13 bases spanning the gap. The CDR3 consists of 14 residues. The CDR3 coding sequence is TGTGCCAGCAGCTTTAGACAGGACGAGGAGACCCAGTACTTC. It encodes CASSFRQDEETQYF.

The chain carries TRBV28 and TRBJ1-2; D unresolved. Germline-derived CDR1 and CDR2 are MDHEN and SYDVKM. Trimming took 5 bases from V and 4 from J, leaving 17 bases between them. The CDR3 has 15 residues. The CDR3 DNA is TGTGCCAGCAGTCCCGCCTTGTTTGGGCCCTATGGCTACACCTTC. Amino acids: CASSPALFGPYGYTF.

This chain joins TRBV10-3 and TRBJ1-5, with D possibly matching TRBD1 (5 bases). CDR1 is ENHRY and CDR2 is SYGVKD in the germline V gene. The germline V and J ends were trimmed by 3 bases and 4 bases, with 13 bases remaining between them. The length of the CDR3 is 15 residues. In nucleotides, the CDR3 is TGTGCCATCAGTGATTGGGACTCTACTAATCAGCCCCAGCATTTT. Amino acid sequence: CAISDWDSTNQPQHF.

The chain employs TRBV14 and TRBJ1-1; TRBD1 agrees at 8 bases. Trimming cost V 2 bases and J 5 bases; bases outside gene matches: 7. Germline V gene lookup returns CDR1 SGHDN and CDR2 FVKESK. The CDR3 sequence is 15 residues long. CDR3 nucleotides: TGTGCCAGCAGCCAAATTCAGGGGGCGATTACTGAAGCTTTCTTT. It codes for CASSQIQGAITEAFF. The entire variable domain, with the rest obtained from reference TRBV14 and TRBJ1-1, is as follows: EAGVTQFPSHSVIEKGQTVTLRCDPISGHDNLYWYRRVMGKEIKFLLHFVKESKQDESGMPNNRFLAERTGGTYSTLKVQPAELEDSGVYFCASSQIQGAITEAFFGQGTRLTVV.

This clone showed up just once. The gene calls are TRBV6-5 and TRBJ2-2; D is undetermined. Deletions cut 9 bases from V and 8 bases from J, with 19 bases between. CDR1 and CDR2 from the germline V gene are MNHEY and SVGAGI. The length of the CDR3 is 14 residues. CDR3 residues: CASTAFRVTGELFF. CDR3 nucleotide sequence: TGTGCCAGTACTGCTTTCCGGGTCACGGGGGAGCTGTTTTTT.

This clone was counted once. The CDR3 reads CASSQGGGTGANVLTF. CDR3 in DNA: TGTGCCAGCAGCCAAGGTGGAGGAACTGGGGCCAACGTCCTGACTTTC. The rearrangement joins TRBV3-1 (or the pseudogene TRBV3-2) to TRBJ2-6; tentative D call: TRBD2 (5 bases). V dropped 1 base and J dropped 2 bases, with 9 bases sitting between them. Per the germline V gene, CDR1 is LGHDT and CDR2 is YNNKEL (reference sequence). CDR3 size: 16 residues.

The chain links TRBV27 to TRBJ1-3, with TRBD1 identical over 11 bases. Unmatched junction bases numbered 4, after V lost 6 bases and J lost 3 bases. CDR1 is MNHEY and CDR2 is SMNVEV in the germline V gene (reference sequence). The CDR3 has 15 amino acids. CDR3 bases: TGTGCCAGCAGCCCGGGACAGGGGGATGGAAACACCATATATTTT. Translating it yields CASSPGQGDGNTIYF.

The V call is TRBV25-1, the J call TRBJ1-5; D perhaps matches TRBD1 (6 bases). Germline V gene data show CDR1 as MGHDK and CDR2 as SYGVNS. This CDR3 is built from 14 residues. V lost 3 bases and J 4 bases, leaving 10 bases between the germline ends. The CDR3, as DNA: TGTGCCAGCAGTGACCCCACAGGGAATCAGCCCCAGCATTTT. Translation: CASSDPTGNQPQHF.

The chain employs TRBV6-5 and TRBJ2-2; D unclear. The CDR3 covers 13 residues. From germline, CDR1 is MNHEY and CDR2 SVGAGI. Trimming pared 8 bases from V and 2 bases from J, leaving 9 bases between. CDR3 nucleotide sequence: TGTGCCAGCGGTCCATTCAACACCGGGGAGCTGTTTTTT. Translating gives CASGPFNTGELFF.

The chain joins TRBV9 to TRBJ1-6, with 7 positions matching TRBD1. Trimming at V came to 3 bases and at J to 7 bases, leaving 4 bases not matched to a gene. This CDR3 is 14 amino acids long. The germline V gene encodes CDR1 SGDLS and CDR2 YYNGEE. The CDR3 coding sequence is TGTGCCAGCAGCGCGGGACAGCCGAATTCACCCCTCCACTTT. The encoded protein is CASSAGQPNSPLHF.

This sequence joins TRBV10-3 and TRBJ2-7; D is perhaps TRBD1 or TRBD2 (5 bases each). Germline CDR1 ENHRY, CDR2 SYGVKD. CDR3 length: 14 amino acids. With 3 bases removed from V and 4 bases from J, the gap between germline ends came to 13 bases. CDR3 protein: CAISDGGTLYEQYF. CDR3 bases: TGTGCCATCAGTGATGGGGGAACCCTTTACGAGCAGTACTTC.

V is TRBV7-2 and J is TRBJ2-2; TRBD2 might be the D (5 bases). Germline V gives CDR1 SGHTA, CDR2 FQGNSA. The germline V and J ends were trimmed by 1 base and 5 bases, with 8 bases remaining between them. This CDR3 is 14 amino acids long. The CDR3 sequence is CASSLVGLTGELFF. Written as DNA, the CDR3 is TGTGCCAGCAGCTTAGTCGGACTTACCGGGGAGCTGTTTTTT. Filled out from reference TRBV7-2 and TRBJ2-2, the complete variable domain reads GAGVSQSPSNKVTEKGKDVELRCDPISGHTALYWYRQSLGQGLEFLIYFQGNSAPDKSGLPSDRFSAERTGGSVSTLTIQRTQQEDSAVYLCASSLVGLTGELFFGEGSRLTVL.

A single count supports this clone. The chain combines TRBV14 with TRBJ2-7, with no clear D. The CDR3 contains 14 residues. Trimming pared 1 base from V and 2 bases from J, leaving 9 bases between. CDR1 is SGHDN and CDR2 is FVKESK in the germline V gene. CDR3 region: CASSQGEKPYEQYF. The CDR3 region has the DNA TGTGCCAGCAGCCAAGGAGAAAAGCCCTACGAGCAGTACTTC.

CDR3: CASSQEGVIYTEAFF. The CDR3 DNA is TGTGCCAGCAGCCAAGAAGGGGTGATATACACTGAAGCTTTCTTT. The rearrangement joins TRBV4-2 to TRBJ1-1; TRBD1 is a possible D gene (5 bases). V dropped 0 bases and J dropped 3 bases, with 11 bases sitting between them. The germline CDR1 and CDR2 sequences are LGHNA and YNFKEQ. This CDR3 is built from 15 residues.

The V gene is TRBV10-1, the J gene TRBJ2-4; D possibly corresponds to TRBD2 (6 bases). V was shortened by 3 bases and J by 10 bases, with 10 bases between the two germline ends. The length of the CDR3 is 12 residues. Per germline, CDR1 WNHNN and CDR2 SYGVQD (reference sequence). CDR3 sequence: CASSDSGGIQYF. In DNA form, the CDR3 reads TGCGCCAGCAGTGACTCAGGAGGGATTCAGTACTTC.

Details on this clone: Other nucleotide sequences from this sample produce the same CDR3. The V gene is TRBV19, the J gene TRBJ1-5; 8 bases are a match to TRBD1. J was trimmed by 6 bases and V by 10 bases; bases with no gene match: 32. CDR1 is LNHDA and CDR2 is SQIVND in the germline V gene (reference sequence). There are 21 residues in the CDR3. CDR3 sequence reads: CAIIIFLRRQGMSRTGQPQHF. CDR3 sequence (DNA): TGTGCCATTATTATTTTTTTAAGACGACAGGGGATGTCGAGGACGGGTCAGCCCCAGCATTTT.

V and J are TRBV6-2 or TRBV6-3 and TRBJ1-5, with D possibly matching TRBD1 (5 bases). Trimming removed 3 bases at V and 2 bases at J, with 14 bases between. Germline-derived CDR1 and CDR2 are MNHEY and SVGEGT. The CDR3 length is 16 residues. The CDR3 bases are TGTGCCAGCAGTTATTCGCAGGGTAGAGGCAATCAGCCCCAGCATTTT. As protein: CASSYSQGRGNQPQHF.

The chain employs TRBV19 and TRBJ2-2; 9 nucleotides align to TRBD1. V lost 3 bases and J lost 9; bases outside the gene matches: 5. The CDR3 is 14 amino acids. Germline lookup yields CDR1 LNHDA and CDR2 SQIVND (reference sequence). This chain's CDR3 is CASSIRGQGWELFF. The CDR3 bases are TGTGCCAGTAGTATTAGGGGACAGGGCTGGGAGCTGTTTTTT.

This chain uses TRBV5-5 with TRBJ2-7; D is possibly TRBD1 (5 bases). The germline CDR1 and CDR2 sequences are SGHKS and YYEKEE (reference sequence). This CDR3 is 12 amino acids long. The ends were cut back, 2 bases at V and 6 bases at J, with 9 bases in the middle. CDR3 bases: TGTGCCAGCAGCTTCAGGGTGGGCGAGCAGTACTTC. Its translation is CASSFRVGEQYF.

The gene calls are TRBV7-2 and TRBJ1-1; D gene unclear. The CDR3 totals 14 residues. With 2 bases removed from V and 0 bases from J, the gap between germline ends came to 7 bases. Germline lookup yields CDR1 SGHTA and CDR2 FQGNSA. The DNA for the CDR3 is TGTGCCAGCAGCTTAATTCTCGTGAACACTGAAGCTTTCTTT. This translates into CASSLILVNTEAFF.

The chain is built from TRBV5-1 and TRBJ2-3; 13 positions match TRBD2. J lost 2 bases, V lost 4 bases, and 4 bases had no gene match. The CDR3 is 16 amino acids. Germline V gene sequence: CDR1 SGHRS, CDR2 YFSETQ. DNA of the CDR3: TGCGCCAGCAGCATAGGGACTAGCGGGGCCACAGATACGCAGTATTTT. Protein sequence: CASSIGTSGATDTQYF.

The rearrangement uses TRBV5-8 and TRBJ2-3, with a tentative D call TRBD1 (6 bases). This CDR3 has 15 residues. Per germline, CDR1 SGHTS and CDR2 YDEGEE. V lost 2 bases to trimming and J lost 2 bases, with 12 bases between them. CDR3 nucleotides: TGTGCCAGCAGCTTTCGACAGGTCTTCACAGATACGCAGTATTTT. As protein: CASSFRQVFTDTQYF.